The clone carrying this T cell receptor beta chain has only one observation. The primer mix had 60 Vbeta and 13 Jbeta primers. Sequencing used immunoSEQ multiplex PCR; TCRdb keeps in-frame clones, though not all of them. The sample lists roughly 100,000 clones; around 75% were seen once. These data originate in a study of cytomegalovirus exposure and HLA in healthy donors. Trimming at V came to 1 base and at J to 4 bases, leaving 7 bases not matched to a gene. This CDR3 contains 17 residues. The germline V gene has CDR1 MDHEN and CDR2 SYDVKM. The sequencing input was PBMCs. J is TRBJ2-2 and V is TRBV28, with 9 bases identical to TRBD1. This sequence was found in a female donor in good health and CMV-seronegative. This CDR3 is CASSLSRTGVGTGELFF. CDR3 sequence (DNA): TGTGCCAGCAGTTTATCCCGGACAGGGGTCGGCACCGGGGAGCTGTTTTTT.